The TCR beta chain described here comes from a study of cytomegalovirus exposure and HLA in healthy donors. Whole-study results and caveats: Among donors in an Asian-associated ancestry cluster, a later analysis reportedly found fewer N-insertions than the roughly 700-donor mean.

Regarding this clone: Its antigen remains unidentified.

These donors, healthy bone marrow donors, were studied. Though nominally healthy at sampling, donors likely had unrecorded immune exposures. The PCR had 60 Vbeta and 13 Jbeta primers. Clones were read by immunoSEQ multiplex PCR, and TCRdb kept only the in-frame ones, dropping some. Found here are about 130,000 clones, approximately 80% of them singletons; the top ten hold around 1.2%. The CDR3 consists of 15 residues. The J segment lost 5 bases and the V segment lost 3 bases, leaving 6 bases of the junction unmatched. CDR1 is KGHSH, CDR2 LQKENI, per germline. Material: PBMCs. This TCR came from a man aged 50 to 60 in good health and CMV-seronegative. This chain links TRBV18 with TRBJ2-1, with 8 bases identical to TRBD2. For the CDR3, the DNA is TGTGCCAGCTCACCCCGTACGGGGGGGGACAATGAGCAGTTCTTC. Translating it yields CASSPRTGGDNEQFF.